The rows below give T cell receptor beta chains drawn from one sample of a study of breast tumors, draining lymph nodes, adjacent tissues. TCRdb re-called the multiplex PCR reads with MiXCR, one entry per CDR3 protein. This sample yields 20,000 to 30,000 distinct CDR3 sequences, of which under 30% are seen a single time; around an eighth belongs to the top ten. Sequencing input: breast tumor tissue. The receptors derive from a female donor with breast cancer. Some clones in this sample may be carry-over from other donors' samples. Each CDR3 is given with its conserved first and last residue. The D gene is left open where the match is weak. The listing skips clone size in some rows; elsewhere it reads once, few, many or a size class.

NA | TRBJ1-1 | TRBV5-1 | TRBD1 | CASSLDRTGATFF | TGCGCCAGCAGCTTGGATCGGACAGGGGCGACTTTCTTT
many | TRBJ2-5 | TRBV29-1 | NA | CSVDDPAETQYF | TGCAGCGTTGATGACCCCGCAGAGACCCAGTACTTC
many | TRBJ2-7 | TRBV20-1 | TRBD1 | CSADQGASEQYF | TGCAGTGCAGACCAGGGGGCGAGCGAGCAGTACTTC
many | TRBJ2-2 | TRBV3-1 | NA | CASSRWGMGELFF | TGTGCCAGCAGCCGGTGGGGGATGGGGGAGCTGTTTTTT
many | TRBJ1-2 | TRBV12-3/TRBV12-4 | NA | CASSLEGLSYGYTF | TGTGCCAGCAGTTTAGAGGGTCTGAGCTATGGCTACACCTTC
few | TRBJ2-6 | TRBV5-5 | TRBD2 | CASSFPGLAGGGASGANVLTF | TGTGCCAGCAGCTTTCCGGGACTAGCGGGAGGGGGGGCCTCTGGGGCCAACGTCCTGACTTTC
many | TRBJ2-3 | TRBV20-1 | NA | CSARANSGTDTQYF | TGCAGTGCTAGAGCTAATAGCGGCACAGATACGCAGTATTTT
many | TRBJ1-2 | TRBV19 | NA | CASNVGGGRNYGYTF | TGTGCCAGTAATGTTGGGGGGGGCCGAAACTATGGCTACACCTTC
many | TRBJ2-1 | TRBV20-1 | TRBD1 | CSATDRGTTYNEQFF | TGCAGTGCAACTGACAGGGGGACGACCTACAATGAGCAGTTCTTC
medium-sized | TRBJ2-5 | TRBV3-1 | NA | CASSKKYGSQETQYF | TGTGCCAGCAGCAAGAAATACGGCTCTCAAGAGACCCAGTACTTC
many | TRBJ2-6 | TRBV19 | TRBD2 | CASKPGGPSGANVLTF | TGTGCCAGTAAGCCGGGAGGGCCCTCTGGGGCCAACGTCCTGACTTTC
many | TRBJ1-6 | TRBV5-1 | NA | CASSLGALNSPLHF | TGCGCCAGCAGCTTGGGAGCTCTCAATTCACCCCTCCACTTT
many | TRBJ2-3 | TRBV7-8 | NA | CASSFPGSGSTDTQYF | TGTGCCAGCAGCTTCCCAGGAAGCGGTAGCACAGATACGCAGTATTTT
few | TRBJ1-2 | TRBV28 | TRBD1 | CASSLQAGGIIRDGYTF | TGTGCCAGCAGTTTGCAGGCAGGGGGCATTATAAGGGATGGCTACACCTTC
many | TRBJ2-7 | TRBV20-1 | NA | CSATPVGGSHPRRPYEQYF | TGCAGTGCTACTCCGGTCGGCGGTTCCCACCCCCGCCGCCCCTACGAGCAGTACTTC
NA | TRBJ1-6 | TRBV9 | NA | CASSGPDSPYNSPLHF | TGTGCCAGCAGCGGACCCGACAGTCCTTATAATTCACCCCTCCACTTT
many | TRBJ2-1 | TRBV6-1 | TRBD1 | CASNPGQAIRWQFF | TGTGCCAGCAATCCGGGACAGGCTATTCGTTGGCAGTTCTTC
NA | TRBJ1-2 | TRBV2 | NA | CASSETVGVNYGYTF | TGTGCCAGCAGTGAAACCGTGGGGGTTAACTATGGCTACACCTTC
many | TRBJ2-7 | TRBV7-9 | NA | CASSYLTPYEQYF | TGTGCCAGCAGCTACTTAACGCCCTACGAGCAGTACTTC
few | TRBJ1-1 | TRBV7-9 | TRBD1 | CASSSPGQGRDTEAFF | TGTGCCAGCAGCTCACCGGGACAGGGGAGGGACACTGAAGCTTTCTTT
many | TRBJ2-4 | TRBV6-6 | NA | CASSYMGVGAKNIQYF | TGTGCCAGCAGTTACATGGGGGTAGGGGCCAAAAACATTCAGTACTTC
NA | TRBJ2-1 | TRBV18 | NA | CASSPPWGHGGNEQFF | TGTGCCAGCTCACCACCATGGGGGCATGGGGGCAATGAGCAGTTCTTC
many | TRBJ2-7 | TRBV7-8 | TRBD2 | CASSFGTSVAYEQYF | TGTGCCAGCAGCTTCGGGACTAGCGTAGCCTACGAGCAGTACTTC
few | TRBJ2-1 | TRBV9 | TRBD2 | CASSVGASGGDEQLF | TGTGCCAGCAGCGTAGGTGCTAGCGGGGGTGATGAGCAGCTCTTC
many | TRBJ2-7 | TRBV2 | NA | CASSESGEQYF | TGTGCCAGCAGTGAATCGGGCGAGCAGTACTTC
NA | TRBJ2-1 | TRBV7-8 | NA | CASSLYDSQGYNEQFF | TGTGCCAGCAGCTTATACGACTCCCAGGGGTACAATGAGCAGTTCTTC
many | TRBJ2-7 | TRBV28 | NA | CASSDRGEQYF | TGTGCCAGCAGTGATAGAGGGGAGCAGTACTTC
many | TRBJ2-7 | TRBV7-8 | NA | CASSLRVRLSSYEQYF | TGTGCCAGCAGCTTAAGGGTCAGGTTGAGCTCCTACGAGCAGTACTTC
many | TRBJ1-2 | TRBV28 | NA | CASGTTNYGYTF | TGTGCCAGCGGGACAACTAACTATGGCTACACCTTC
many | TRBJ2-7 | TRBV11-1 | NA | CASRGGYEQYF | TGTGCCTCCCGAGGGGGCTACGAGCAGTACTTC
NA | TRBJ1-1 | TRBV20-1 | NA | CSARDGGSAAEPEAFF | TGCAGTGCTAGAGATGGCGGGTCCGCAGCAGAACCTGAAGCTTTCTTT
many | TRBJ1-2 | TRBV20-1 | NA | CSARDGRGGALSGGYTF | TGCAGTGCTAGAGACGGCCGTGGGGGCGCGTTAAGTGGTGGCTACACCTTC
many | TRBJ2-3 | TRBV6-1 | TRBD1 | CASSGRTGADTQYF | TGTGCCAGCAGTGGAAGGACAGGGGCAGATACGCAGTATTTT
many | TRBJ2-1 | TRBV18 | NA | CASSPEGDNEQFF | TGTGCCAGCTCACCGGAGGGGGACAATGAGCAGTTCTTC
many | TRBJ2-1 | TRBV7-2 | NA | CASSISLNGYNEQFF | TGTGCCAGCAGCATTAGCCTAAATGGGTACAATGAGCAGTTCTTC
NA | TRBJ2-1 | TRBV4-1 | TRBD2 | CANSRALADYNEQFF | TGCGCCAACAGCCGAGCACTAGCGGACTACAATGAGCAGTTCTTC
many | TRBJ2-3 | TRBV3-1 | NA | CASSQIGGSGTQYF | TGTGCCAGCAGCCAAATCGGGGGTAGCGGTACGCAGTATTTT
many | TRBJ1-2 | TRBV2 | NA | CASSDSADNYGYTF | TGTGCCAGCAGTGACTCTGCCGATAACTATGGCTACACCTTC
many | TRBJ1-2 | TRBV6-5 | TRBD1 | CASSYSSGGGYGYTF | TGTGCCAGCAGTTACTCTTCAGGGGGCGGCTATGGCTACACCTTC
medium-sized | TRBJ2-1 | TRBV20-1 | TRBD1 | CSAQRDRDFF | TGCAGTGCTCAACGGGACAGGGACTTCTTC
NA | TRBJ2-5 | TRBV2 | TRBD2 | CASSKGLEGETQYF | TGTGCCAGCAGTAAGGGACTAGAGGGAGAGACCCAGTACTTC